Included here is one TCR beta chain sequence, with context. Its antigen remains unknown. This entry comes from a study of cytomegalovirus exposure and HLA in healthy donors. The primer mix had 60 Vbeta and 13 Jbeta primers. Clones were read by immunoSEQ multiplex PCR, and TCRdb kept only the in-frame ones, dropping some. The data hold over 100,000 clones, with around three quarters observed a single time. Study-level results: Later on, an analysis tied around 17,000 TCR beta sequences to HLA alleles at 0.05 false discovery rate.

The length of the CDR3 is 15 residues. Deletions cut 5 bases from V and 4 bases from J, with 17 bases between. The germline CDR1 and CDR2 sequences are SGHVS and FQNEAQ. This sequence was found in a young woman in good health and CMV-seropositive. The V gene is TRBV7-8, the J gene TRBJ1-1; D not resolved. Sequenced: PBMCs. The CDR3 nucleotides are TGTGCCAGCAGCCCGCCGCGGAGGGCAGGCACTGAAGCTTTCTTT. It is translated as CASSPPRRAGTEAFF.